This T cell receptor beta chain appears in the sequencing data of a study of glioma-infiltrating T cells. Study-wide findings and caveats: Only very few CDR3 sequences appeared in both tissue and blood. Gliomas, especially low-grade, showed above-expected tissue-blood divergence; non-neoplastic patients showed below.

Germline loops: CDR1 MNHNY, CDR2 SVGAGI (reference sequence). Germline trimming cut 2 bases from V and 3 bases from J; bases unmatched to any gene: 3. The CDR3 runs 16 residues. TCR alpha and beta CDR3 regions were amplified from RNA using iRepertoire nested multiplex PCR. Tissue mRNA or PBMC total RNA, 100-400 ng, went into one-step reverse transcription and amplification. TCRdb re-called the multiplex PCR reads through MiXCR, storing one row per CDR3 protein. The table has about 45,000 distinct CDR3 sequences, 20% to 25% seen once. Many counts were recorded for this clonotype. Antigen: not known. Sequencing input: glioma tissue, nonneoplastic brain tissue, or PBMCs (not recorded which). The rearrangement uses TRBV6-6 and TRBJ2-1; the match to TRBD2 covers 11 bases. This receptor was obtained from a human donor with low-grade glioma or glioblastoma, undergoing nonglioma brain surgery, or in good health (not recorded which). CDR3: CASSYAGTSGYNEQFF. CDR3 DNA sequence: TGTGCCAGCAGTTACGCTGGGACTAGCGGCTACAATGAGCAGTTCTTC.